The sequence of this T cell receptor (beta chain) was determined in a study of CXCR3-negative and CXCR3-positive naive CD8 T cells. Regarding this clonotype: Its antigen is as yet unknown.

CD45RO-CCR7+CD27+CD95- defined naive CD8+ T cells. The libraries of TRB cDNA were prepared using 5' RACE with UMI labels. From the 5' RACE reads, TCRdb lists one entry per CDR3 protein and no DNA. This listing includes about 130,000 distinct CDR3 sequences. Notes on the study in general: TRB CDR3s of CXCR3-positive naive cells were more hydrophobic than those of CXCR3-negative naive cells.

Germline V lookup: CDR1 SGDLS, CDR2 YYNGEE. The CDR3 covers 15 residues. The chain is built from TRBV9 and TRBJ2-1. Sequenced material: naive CXCR3- CD8+ T cells from blood. Subset described: CD45RO-CCR7+CD27+CD95- naive CD8+ T cells lacking CXCR3 (TNR3-). This TCR was sampled from a human donor in good health. Some clones in this sample may be carry-over from other donors' samples. The CDR3 sequence is CASSVEPYSYNEQFF.